This T cell receptor (beta chain) was identified during a study of somatic mutations in cytotoxic T cells in rheumatoid arthritis. The method was immunoSEQ multiplex PCR; TCRdb's version includes in-frame clones alone and lacks a portion of them. The data hold about 16,000 clones, with approximately 77% observed a single time. In germline, CDR1 is SGHTS, CDR2 YDEGEE. V gave up 0 bases and J gave up 0 bases, with 9 bases separating them. The CDR3 contains 16 residues. Sequencing was done on a sample of CD8+ T cells sorted from blood. The clonotype comes from an adult with rheumatoid arthritis. The rearrangement joins TRBV5-8 to TRBJ1-4; D is ambiguous. This CDR3 is CASSLELPSTNEKLFF. The DNA for the CDR3 is TGTGCCAGCAGCTTGGAGTTGCCCTCAACTAATGAAAAACTGTTTTTT. Combining the CDR3 with reference TRBV5-8 and TRBJ1-4 gives the whole variable domain EAGVTQSPTHLIKTRGQQATLRCSPISGHTSVYWYQQALGLGLQFLLWYDEGEERNRGNFPPRFSGRQFPNYSSELNVNALELEDSALYLCASSLELPSTNEKLFFGSGTQLSVL.